Listed here is a single T cell receptor (beta chain). Its antigen remains unidentified. No base quality information exists; no much larger clone differs at one position. TCR CDR3 regions were amplified from genomic DNA by multiplex PCR using the deep immunoSEQ assay. Extracted genomic DNA from each cell subset was spread evenly across all wells of several immunoSEQ 96-well plates, with each plate serving as a replicate. For sorted subsets, roughly 0.2 ug genomic DNA, equal to tens of thousands of T cell genomes, was loaded into each replicate PCR. Purified libraries were measured with a Qubit 3.0 fluorometer, size-checked on a Bioanalyzer 2100, and measured again with the KAPA Library Quantification kit. A separate single-read 150-cycle Illumina NextSeq 550 flow cell was used to sequence each immunoSEQ 96-well plate. Per the source publication's procedure: The immunoSEQ output contained only junctional sequences without quality scores, so filtering could not match that applied to full-length reads. Sequences were annotated with PyIR, a Python wrapper for IgBLAST v1.9, using IMGT germline references to assign V/J genes and CDR3. Reads were filtered out if the reads had weak V/J assignments (E-value above 1e-6), no CDR3, stop codons, out-of-frame junctions, or ambiguous translated residues. A V3J clonotype was defined by an identical inferred V gene, J gene, and CDR3 amino acid sequence. Percentage overlap between repertoires was computed as shared unique clonotypes divided by the size of the smaller repertoire. Richness of each repertoire was evaluated using RTK rarefaction, the Chao1 estimator, and Recon v2.1 estimates of unobserved clonotypes. Generation probabilities for all TCRbeta clonotypes obtained by the gDNA method from four donors were computed using OLGA. Not all clones reach the TCRdb copy of this immuneACCESS table, which keeps in-frame sequences only. Checked studies attribute under half of the gap to unresolved V genes and leave the rest unexplained. From that table come the V and J calls and clone size; the DNA was used to work out D and trimming. For this sample the table gives fewer than 2.5 million clones, of which approximately 94% were detected only once. The ten largest clones capture roughly 0.39% of the sample.

The data derive from a study of shared clonotypes between healthy human individuals (dated by TCRdb to the early 2020s). Describing the broader study: A couple of women and a few men aged 18 to 49 years were included in the cohort. Between about 0.94 and 8.9 billion PBMCs per donor were obtained by leukapheresis. The study deeply sequenced blood TCR repertoires of about 5 healthy adults to estimate repertoire size and the extent of clonotype sharing between individuals. For each donor, three plates each were used for CD4 naive and CD4 memory, two plates were used for CD8 naive, and one plate was used for CD8 memory. To increase sequencing depth and limit assay-specific biases, different laboratories used diverse techniques to prepare libraries and sequence TCR repertoires.

The paper's findings and limits, for the study overall: Based on pairwise subsampling, the degree of clonotype sharing among donors was expected to be affected by sequencing depth. Even with the large sequencing depth, rarefaction of the sorted-subset datasets indicated that sequencing was incomplete. Larger estimated clonotype richness was generally found for naive subsets than for memory subsets. Only blood was sampled, and tissue TCR repertoires likely differ from those in blood. Higher generation probabilities were observed for clonotypes shared by all four sorted-subset donors than for non-shared clonotypes. When several donors were compared, the shared fraction of clonotypes was about 5.2% for naive CD4, around 4% for naive CD8, more than 2% for memory CD4, and about 0.36% for memory CD8. The small number of donors limited the genetic and exposure-history diversity represented.

Between the V and J ends, shortened by 4 bases and 5 bases respectively, the junction contains 18 bases. The CDR3 covers 16 residues, taking in both the cysteine and the phenylalanine. Only the CDR3 DNA is retained, 48 bases long and in frame from the first base. The germline V gene specifies SGDLS as CDR1 and YYNGEE as CDR2. Donors were healthy HIV-negative adults with no recently reported acute infections or vaccinations. Every donor was a Caucasian adult living in Nashville, Tennessee, USA. CD4+ T cells were enriched by magnetic negative selection; naive cells were then positively selected on CD45RA, and the negative fraction formed the memory subset. Blood was collected by leukapheresis, and PBMCs were isolated by Ficoll-Histopaque density gradient centrifugation and then cryopreserved in liquid nitrogen vapor phase. Analytical flow cytometry was used to check the purity and quantity of each magnetically sorted T cell population. Each sorted fraction had its genomic DNA isolated and then quantified by UV absorbance on a Nanodrop 2000c.

Sequenced input: naive CD4+ T cells from PBMCs. This specimen's cell subset or site label, per the study, means: CD45RA+ positively selected. The clonotype originates from a man aged 18-30 years in good health. Some clones in this sample may be carry-over from other donors' samples. The receptor chain draws on TRBV9 and TRBJ2-2, with TRBD1 as a weak D call on 6 bases. The nucleotide sequence reads TGTGCCAGCAGCCTCGCACCAACCAGGGGAACCGGGGAGCTGTTTTTT. It specifies CASSLAPTRGTGELFF. Where the CDR3 stops, the reference TRBV9 and TRBJ2-2 genes take over; the full variable domain is DSGVTQTPKHLITATGQRVTLRCSPRSGDLSVYWYQQSLDQGLQFLIQYYNGEERAKGNILERFSAQQFPDLHSELNLSSLELGDSALYFCASSLAPTRGTGELFFGEGSRLTVL.